These 6 T cell receptor beta chains share one sample of origin, sequenced in a study of blood T cell repertoires in COVID-19. The assay was immunoSEQ multiplex PCR, and TCRdb's table has in-frame clones only and misses some. The sample has roughly 190,000 clones, around 82% seen once. The material sequenced was PBMCs or T cells enriched from blood (not recorded which). These receptors originate from a woman aged 50 to 60 with acute COVID-19.

The count of this clone is one. This chain uses TRBV3-1 (or the pseudogene TRBV3-2) with TRBJ1-5, with D unresolved. Germline CDR1 is LGHDT and CDR2 is YNNKEL (reference sequence). Trimming left V 3 bases short and J 7 bases short, with 7 bases between. CDR3 length equals 12 residues. CDR3 coding DNA: TGTGCCAGCAGCCACGAGGGACAGCCCCAGCATTTT. Residues: CASSHEGQPQHF.

The CDR3 loop is CASSRWGTSNTNEQFF. In nucleotides, the CDR3 is TGTGCCAGCAGTCGTTGGGGGACTAGCAATACGAATGAGCAGTTCTTC. This chain links TRBV6-4 with TRBJ2-1; 9 bases align to TRBD2. This CDR3 comprises 16 residues. Per germline, CDR1 MRHNA and CDR2 SNTAGT. V gave up 5 bases and J gave up 7 bases; unmatched junction bases: 12.

CDR3 nucleotide sequence: TGCGCCAGCAGCCAAGATCGCGGGCAGCCCCAGCATTTT. It specifies CASSQDRGQPQHF. The rearrangement joins TRBV4-3 to TRBJ1-5; D is undetermined. In germline, CDR1 is LGHNA, CDR2 YSLEER. The CDR3 consists of 13 residues. Trimming took 0 bases from V and 7 from J, leaving 7 bases between them.

There are many counts of this clone. J is TRBJ2-5 and V is TRBV4-2, with D unresolved. Trimming removed 1 base from V and 1 base from J, with 10 bases in between. CDR1 and CDR2 from the germline V gene are LGHNA and YNFKEQ. This CDR3 spans 15 amino acids. The DNA of the CDR3 is TGTGCCAGCAGCCAAGCTAAGGAGATCCAAGAGACCCAGTACTTC. This translates into CASSQAKEIQETQYF.

CDR3 DNA: TGTGCCAGCAGCCACACTAGCGGGGGGCAAGAGACCCAGTACTTC. This sequence encodes CASSHTSGGQETQYF. V is TRBV5-5 and J is TRBJ2-5; 12 bases match TRBD2. The CDR3 spans 15 residues. Germline V gene data show CDR1 as SGHKS and CDR2 as YYEKEE (reference sequence). J gave up 2 bases and V 4 bases, and 3 bases lay outside the gene matches.

About this clone itself: A read error may account for a junction end that differs from germline. The CDR3 DNA is TGCAGCGTGGAAGCGGGGGGGCCGGTTAGAGATACGCAGTATTTT. Translating it yields CSVEAGGPVRDTQYF. The chain combines TRBV29-1 with TRBJ2-3; 10 nucleotides align to TRBD2. This CDR3 is 15 amino acids long. CDR1 is SQVTM, CDR2 ANQGSEA, per germline.